A single sample is the source of the 15 T cell receptor beta chains below, sequenced in a study of OX40 agonist ivuxolimab in advanced cancers. Only in-frame clones appear in the TCRdb table, and some are missing; sequencing was by immunoSEQ multiplex PCR. Of some 65,000 clones in the sample, roughly 87% were seen once. This specimen was CD4+ or CD8+ T cells sorted from blood, taken in a trial of the OX40 agonist ivuxolimab. These receptors all come from an adult with an advanced solid tumor such as melanoma, head and neck, liver or kidney cancer.

The chain carries TRBV28 and TRBJ2-1; no clear D gene. The CDR3 totals 12 residues. V was pared by 5 bases and J by 6 bases, with 8 bases between. From germline, CDR1 is MDHEN and CDR2 SYDVKM. The CDR3 DNA follows: TGTGCCAGCAGTCCTCCATTCAATGAGCAGTTCTTC. Translated: CASSPPFNEQFF.

V usage is TRBV5-1 and J usage is TRBJ1-2; 7 bases are shared with TRBD1. The ends lost 0 bases at V and 8 bases at J; junction bases unmatched: 7. The germline V gene encodes CDR1 SGHRS and CDR2 YFSETQ. The CDR3 consists of 14 residues. The CDR3 sequence is CASSLGRQGVGYTF. The DNA of the CDR3 is TGCGCCAGCAGCTTGGGAAGACAGGGAGTAGGCTACACCTTC.

This clone was observed a handful of times. The V gene is TRBV2, the J gene TRBJ2-7; unclear D gene. The CDR3 covers 15 residues. The germline gives CDR1 SNHLY, CDR2 FYNNEI. Between the trimmed V and J ends, which lost 6 bases and 5 bases, there was a span of 20 bases. The CDR3, as DNA: TGTGCCAGCAGCCCATCCGGAACAGCATTCCACGAGCAGTACTTC. It specifies CASSPSGTAFHEQYF.

The rearrangement links TRBV7-8 to TRBJ2-2, with D possibly TRBD2 on 5 matching bases. Germline-derived CDR1 and CDR2 are SGHVS and FQNEAQ. There are 14 residues in the CDR3. Trimming shortened V by 5 bases and J by 4 bases, and 11 bases separated the two germline ends. The CDR3, as DNA: TGTGCCAGCAGCATACTAGTTATCACCGGGGAGCTGTTTTTT. This gives the protein CASSILVITGELFF.

This chain connects TRBV6-5 to TRBJ1-6; D is uncertain. Looked up from germline, CDR1 is MNHEY and CDR2 is SVGAGI. V was cut by 6 bases and J by 0 bases, with 6 bases left in between. The CDR3 totals 14 residues. The CDR3 protein is CASSEGSYNSPLHF. The CDR3 DNA is TGTGCCAGCAGCGAGGGCTCCTATAATTCACCCCTCCACTTT.

This chain joins TRBV6-1 and TRBJ2-1; D unresolved. Trimming stripped 7 bases from V and 0 bases from J, with 13 bases between. The germline V gene has CDR1 MNHNS and CDR2 SASEGT. This CDR3 contains 15 residues. Here the CDR3 reads CASTPRLSSYNEQFF. As DNA, the CDR3 is TGTGCCAGCACCCCGCGGCTAAGCTCCTACAATGAGCAGTTCTTC.

This chain connects TRBV7-9 to TRBJ2-7; D call uncertain. Trimming shortened V by 4 bases and J by 3 bases, and 13 bases separated the two germline ends. CDR3 length equals 14 residues. Germline V gene data show CDR1 as SEHNR and CDR2 as FQNEAQ (reference sequence). In DNA form, the CDR3 reads TGTGCCAGCAGCTACCCGGCGGTGGGCTACGAGCAGTACTTC. This sequence encodes CASSYPAVGYEQYF.

This chain connects TRBV27 to TRBJ1-6; no definite D call. There are 16 residues in the CDR3. The V gene's germline CDR1 is MNHEY and CDR2 SMNVEV (reference sequence). V was trimmed by 5 bases and J by 1 base, leaving 12 bases between them. The chain's CDR3 is CASSRAGGSYNSPLHF. For the CDR3, the DNA is TGTGCCAGCAGTCGGGCGGGAGGATCCTATAATTCACCCCTCCACTTT.

The J gene is TRBJ2-1, the V gene TRBV10-3; D unresolved. The CDR3 has 11 residues. Trimming stripped 7 bases from V and 10 bases from J, with 11 bases between. From germline, CDR1 is ENHRY and CDR2 SYGVKD. Written as DNA, the CDR3 is TGTGCCATCACGTCGGCAACCGAGCAGTTCTTC. It codes for CAITSATEQFF.

The chain has TRBV18 and TRBJ2-5; D gene unclear. Judging by the DNA end, TRBJ2-7 fits better; the J call may be wrong. The CDR3 is 15 residues long. CDR1 is KGHSH, CDR2 LQKENI, per germline. CDR3 sequence: CASSPIQLSSYEQYF. The CDR3 bases are TGTGCCAGCTCACCAATCCAGCTGAGCTCCTACGAGCAGTACTTC.

The rearrangement links TRBV5-4 to TRBJ2-1; D might be TRBD2 (5 bases). V lost 2 bases to trimming and J lost 10 bases, with 13 bases between them. The CDR3 is 13 amino acids. Germline CDR1 and CDR2: SGHNT and YYREEE (reference sequence). This chain's CDR3 is CASSLVRGWEQFF. The CDR3 bases are TGTGCCAGCAGCTTAGTCCGAGGGTGGGAGCAGTTCTTC.

CDR3 nucleotides: TGTGCCAGCAGTGCCGACCTATCTCTGGGCTCACCCCTCCACTTT. As protein: CASSADLSLGSPLHF. The rearrangement uses TRBV2 and TRBJ1-6; D call uncertain. V lost 4 bases to trimming and J lost 10 bases, with 17 bases between them. This CDR3 comprises 15 residues. Germline V gene lookup returns CDR1 SNHLY and CDR2 FYNNEI.

J is TRBJ1-4 and V is TRBV7-2; TRBD1 agrees at 7 bases. The CDR3 is made up of 15 amino acids. The germline V gene encodes CDR1 SGHTA and CDR2 FQGNSA. With 5 bases clipped from V and 8 bases from J, the junction kept 11 bases outside the gene matches. The CDR3 protein is CASSLTGALGEKLFF. CDR3 DNA: TGTGCCAGCAGCCTTACAGGGGCCCTAGGGGAAAAACTGTTTTTT.

The chain employs TRBV11-2 and TRBJ1-6, with D perhaps TRBD1 (5 bases). CDR1 SGHAT and CDR2 FQNNGV come from the germline V gene. Trimming took off 4 bases at V and 12 bases at J, with 25 bases between the two ends. CDR3 length: 17 amino acids. The chain's CDR3 is CASSSSAAPGNAGPLHF. The CDR3 DNA follows: TGTGCCAGCAGCTCCTCCGCCGCTCCAGGGAACGCCGGACCCCTCCACTTT.

The chain is built from TRBV18 and TRBJ1-5; the D is unclear. CDR3 length equals 14 residues. The germline V gene encodes CDR1 KGHSH and CDR2 LQKENI. The ends were cut back, 6 bases at V and 6 bases at J, with 15 bases in the middle. CDR3 residues: CASSHGEWSQPQHF. The CDR3 bases are TGTGCCAGCTCCCACGGGGAGTGGAGTCAGCCCCAGCATTTT.